Presented here are 30 T cell receptor beta chains from one specimen sequenced in a study of T-cell memory formation after mild COVID-19. MiXCR, run by TCRdb on the 5' RACE reads, gives a single entry per CDR3 protein. The table lists roughly 480,000 distinct CDR3 sequences, 25% of them singletons. The sequenced material came from PBMCs or a T cell subset sorted from them (not recorded which). The receptors shown here come from an adult woman who had mild COVID-19 (a few samples of this study predate the infection). Cell type and time point are not known.

The genes are TRBV20-1 and TRBJ2-7; 8 bases align to TRBD2. CDR3 size: 15 residues. CDR1 DFQATT and CDR2 SNEGSKA come from the germline V gene (reference sequence). Trimming at V came to 6 bases and at J to 7 bases, leaving 17 bases not matched to a gene. The chain's CDR3 is CSAHPVGSGNYEQYF. For the CDR3, the DNA is TGCAGTGCCCACCCCGTCGGTAGCGGGAACTATGAGCAGTACTTC.

V gene TRBV5-1 combines with J gene TRBJ2-1; TRBD1 agrees at 7 bases. Per germline, CDR1 SGHRS and CDR2 YFSETQ. V was pared by 4 bases and J by 2 bases, with 6 bases of the junction left unmatched. The CDR3 covers 15 residues. CDR3 protein: CASSPTGEAYNEQFF. The CDR3 coding sequence is TGCGCCAGCAGCCCAACAGGGGAAGCCTACAATGAGCAGTTCTTC.

This clonotype showed up just a few times. The CDR3 spells CSARDRRASGFSYNEQFF. CDR3 nucleotides: TGCAGTGCTAGAGATCGGAGGGCTAGCGGCTTCTCCTACAATGAGCAGTTCTTC. The rearrangement links TRBV20-1 to TRBJ2-1; 7 bases line up with TRBD2. The trim removed 0 bases at V and 0 bases at J, leaving 11 bases unmatched. Germline V lookup: CDR1 DFQATT, CDR2 SNEGSKA (reference sequence). CDR3 length equals 18 residues.

The chain recombines TRBV29-1 with TRBJ2-3; D is uncertain. The V end lost 3 bases, the J end lost 0 bases, and 13 bases lay between the germline ends. CDR1 SQVTM and CDR2 ANQGSEA come from the germline V gene. The CDR3 covers 15 residues. The CDR3, as DNA: TGCAGCGTTGATGATAGGGTGCTTAGCACAGATACGCAGTATTTT. It translates to CSVDDRVLSTDTQYF.

This clonotype was detected only a few times. The chain joins TRBV29-1 to TRBJ2-1; 7 nucleotides agree with TRBD1. The CDR3 totals 15 residues. Germline values: CDR1 SQVTM, CDR2 ANQGSEA. The V and J ends lost 7 bases and 5 bases, in that order; junction bases with no gene match: 14. CDR3 nucleotides: TGCAGCGGCGAAGCGCCCGGGACAGAGAACAATGAGCAGTTCTTC. Residues: CSGEAPGTENNEQFF.

The chain couples TRBV2 to TRBJ2-3; D is unresolved. The CDR3 is 14 amino acids. The V gene lost 0 bases and the J gene lost 3 bases, with 7 bases spanning the gap. CDR1 is SNHLY and CDR2 is FYNNEI in the germline V gene. The CDR3 sequence: CASSEASVTDTQYF. The CDR3 DNA reads TGTGCCAGCAGTGAAGCGTCGGTGACAGATACGCAGTATTTT.

This sequence joins TRBV7-6 and TRBJ2-3; possibly TRBD2 for D (6 bases). V was shortened by 2 bases and J by 4 bases, with 16 bases between the two germline ends. The germline V gene encodes CDR1 SGHVS and CDR2 FNYEAQ. The CDR3 runs 16 residues. CDR3 residues: CASSLIVGRRADTQYF. For the CDR3, the DNA is TGTGCCAGCAGCTTAATCGTCGGGAGAAGGGCAGATACGCAGTATTTT.

This clonotype was detected only a few times. V usage is TRBV7-9 and J usage is TRBJ2-7; D tentatively fits TRBD1 or TRBD2 (5 bases each). Trimming took off 5 bases at V and 0 bases at J, with 17 bases between the two ends. The CDR3 is made up of 16 amino acids. Germline CDR1 SEHNR, CDR2 FQNEAQ (reference sequence). The DNA for the CDR3 is TGTGCCAGCAGCCTTTCCTTGGGGGTGAGCTCCTACGAGCAGTACTTC. Translation: CASSLSLGVSSYEQYF.

The chain recombines TRBV24-1 with TRBJ2-7; D might be TRBD1 (6 bases). Trimming shortened V by 4 bases and J by 1 base, and 7 bases separated the two germline ends. Germline V gene lookup returns CDR1 KGHDR and CDR2 SFDVKD. CDR3 length: 13 residues. The CDR3 DNA follows: TGTGCCACCAGTGAAGGGGGATCCTACGAGCAGTACTTC. The encoded protein is CATSEGGSYEQYF.

This clonotype has a handful of counts. This rearrangement joins TRBV18 to TRBJ1-1; D unclear. CDR1 is KGHSH and CDR2 is LQKENI in the germline V gene. The germline V and J ends were trimmed by 0 bases and 0 bases, with 8 bases remaining between them. This CDR3 has 15 residues. The CDR3 bases are TGTGCCAGCTCACCACCTTCATCAATGAACACTGAAGCTTTCTTT. Translated: CASSPPSSMNTEAFF.

This clonotype occurred a few times. This chain joins TRBV20-1 and TRBJ2-7; 7 nucleotides match TRBD2. This CDR3 has 15 residues. The V gene's germline CDR1 is DFQATT and CDR2 SNEGSKA (reference sequence). Germline trimming cut 3 bases from V and 3 bases from J; bases unmatched to any gene: 11. The CDR3 DNA is TGCAGTGCTAGCCCGGGGGGAAAAACGCGCTACGAGCAGTACTTC. Protein: CSASPGGKTRYEQYF.

The V gene is TRBV10-3, the J gene TRBJ2-1, with TRBD2 matching 9 bases. The V and J ends lost 6 bases and 10 bases, in that order; junction bases with no gene match: 16. The CDR3 extends over 16 amino acids. In germline, CDR1 is ENHRY, CDR2 SYGVKD. The CDR3 here is CAIRPWGSGGPGEQFF. The CDR3 DNA reads TGTGCCATCAGGCCCTGGGGTAGCGGGGGCCCGGGGGAGCAGTTCTTC.

The CDR3 spells CASIRPGNGYTF. The CDR3 DNA is TGTGCCAGCATCCGGCCAGGGAACGGCTACACCTTC. The J gene is TRBJ1-2, the V gene TRBV2; D possibly corresponds to TRBD1 (5 bases). V was shortened by 7 bases and J by 8 bases, with 14 bases between the two germline ends. The CDR3 is 12 amino acids. In germline, CDR1 is SNHLY, CDR2 FYNNEI. The full variable domain, in which reference TRBV2 and TRBJ1-2 provide the parts outside the CDR3, is EPEVTQTPSHQVTQMGQEVILRCVPISNHLYFYWYRQILGQKVEFLVSFYNNEISEKSEIFDDQFSVERPDGSNFTLKIRSTKLEDSAMYFCASIRPGNGYTFGSGTRLTVV.

This rearrangement joins TRBV6-6 to TRBJ2-1; no clear D gene. V lost 1 base, J lost 8 bases, and 6 bases lay in between. This CDR3 region has 12 residues. The germline V gene has CDR1 MNHNY and CDR2 SVGAGI (reference sequence). The CDR3 coding sequence is TGTGCCAGCAGTTACTACCCGGATGAGCAGTTCTTC. Protein sequence: CASSYYPDEQFF.

The gene calls are TRBV7-9 and TRBJ1-4; a weak D match, TRBD1 (6 bases). V was pared by 5 bases and J by 8 bases, with 15 bases between. Germline assignment: CDR1 SEHNR and CDR2 FQNEAQ (reference sequence). The CDR3 length is 14 residues. The CDR3 DNA follows: TGTGCCAGCAGCCCGACAGAACAGGGAGAAAAACTGTTTTTT. Residues: CASSPTEQGEKLFF.

The rearrangement uses TRBV5-1 and TRBJ2-7, with 10 nucleotides matching TRBD2. With 7 bases clipped from V and 0 bases from J, the junction kept 7 bases outside the gene matches. Germline values: CDR1 SGHRS, CDR2 YFSETQ. The CDR3 consists of 15 residues. The CDR3 DNA sequence: TGCGCCAGCTCTCTTAGCGGGGGGCCCTCCTACGAGCAGTACTTC. Its translation: CASSLSGGPSYEQYF.

The chain links TRBV30 to TRBJ2-7; 11 bases fit TRBD1. After removal of 2 bases from V and 3 bases from J, the junction contained 6 bases not matched to a gene. The CDR3 extends over 15 amino acids. Germline V lookup: CDR1 GTSNPN, CDR2 SVGIG (reference sequence). CDR3 residues: CAWSRAGTGGYEQYF. The CDR3 nucleotides are TGTGCCTGGAGTCGCGCCGGGACAGGGGGCTACGAGCAGTACTTC.

This chain joins TRBV28 and TRBJ2-1; 7 bases agree with TRBD2. There are 14 residues in the CDR3. Trimming at V came to 6 bases and at J to 6 bases, leaving 8 bases not matched to a gene. In germline, CDR1 is MDHEN, CDR2 SYDVKM. The CDR3 DNA follows: TGTGCCAGCAGGGGTGTTGCGGGAGTCAATGAGCAGTTCTTC. Its protein product is CASRGVAGVNEQFF.

The rearrangement uses TRBV12-3 or TRBV12-4 and TRBJ2-7; 14 nucleotides line up with TRBD2. The CDR3 is 16 residues long. The junction had 7 bases not matched to a gene; V was cut back by 6 bases and J by 3 bases. The CDR3 protein is CASSLGLAGEFYEQYF. CDR3 coding DNA: TGTGCCAGCAGCTTGGGACTAGCGGGAGAATTCTACGAGCAGTACTTC.

This clonotype has just a few counts. The rearrangement uses TRBV4-3 and TRBJ2-1, with D perhaps matching TRBD2 (5 bases). The germline CDR1 and CDR2 sequences are LGHNA and YSLEER. Trimming removed 0 bases from V and 3 bases from J, with 12 bases in between. The CDR3 extends over 16 amino acids. As DNA, the CDR3 is TGCGCCAGCAGCCAAGAAGGTGGGAGACTCTACAATGAGCAGTTCTTC. Translation gives CASSQEGGRLYNEQFF.

This clonotype was picked up a small number of times. The rearrangement uses TRBV7-2 and TRBJ2-1, with a weak D call TRBD2 (7 bases). Germline CDR1 is SGHTA and CDR2 is FQGNSA. CDR3 length equals 15 residues. The CDR3 DNA is TGTCTGGGGGGGCGGGGAGATTACTCCTACAATGAGCAGTTCTTC. Translation gives CLGGRGDYSYNEQFF. The full variable domain, completed using reference TRBV7-2 and TRBJ2-1, is GAGVSQSPSNKVTEKGKDVELRCDPISGHTALYWYRQSLGQGLEFLIYFQGNSAPDKSGLPSDRFSAERTGGSVSTLTIQRTQQEDSAVYLCLGGRGDYSYNEQFFGPGTRLTVL.

V and J are TRBV7-9 and TRBJ2-7, with D uncertain. V dropped 5 bases and J dropped 4 bases, with 18 bases sitting between them. CDR1 SEHNR and CDR2 FQNEAQ come from the germline V gene (reference sequence). The CDR3 is 15 amino acids. As DNA, the CDR3 is TGTGCCAGCAGCCCCGGAAGACTGGAAAGTTACGAGCAGTACTTC. Protein: CASSPGRLESYEQYF.

The J gene is TRBJ1-2, the V gene TRBV7-9, with unresolved D. V dropped 1 base and J dropped 4 bases, with 10 bases sitting between them. CDR3 length: 14 residues. Germline V gene data show CDR1 as SEHNR and CDR2 as FQNEAQ (reference sequence). Here the CDR3 reads CASSLVASFYGYTF. The CDR3 nucleotides are TGTGCCAGCAGCTTAGTGGCAAGTTTCTATGGCTACACCTTC. The whole variable domain, filled in from reference TRBV7-9 and TRBJ1-2, reads DTGVSQNPRHKITKRGQNVTFRCDPISEHNRLYWYRQTLGQGPEFLTYFQNEAQLEKSRLLSDRFSAERPKGSFSTLEIQRTEQGDSAMYLCASSLVASFYGYTFGSGTRLTVV.

In its sample, this clonotype was seen many times. The J gene is TRBJ2-5, the V gene TRBV4-2; tentative D call: TRBD1 (6 bases). This CDR3 comprises 15 residues. Germline values: CDR1 LGHNA, CDR2 YNFKEQ. V was pared by 4 bases and J by 2 bases, with 14 bases between. CDR3 amino acids: CASSPEQGYQETQYF. In DNA form, the CDR3 reads TGTGCCAGCAGCCCCGAACAGGGTTATCAAGAGACCCAGTACTTC.

The chain joins TRBV7-3 to TRBJ2-7; D gene ambiguous. V dropped 5 bases and J dropped 5 bases, with 13 bases sitting between them. Germline V gene data show CDR1 as SGHTA and CDR2 as FQGTGA. The CDR3 is 13 residues long. The CDR3 spells CASSPLSGNEQYF. Written as DNA, the CDR3 is TGTGCCAGCAGCCCCCTTTCCGGCAACGAGCAGTACTTC. The variable domain in full, completed from reference TRBV7-3 and TRBJ2-7, reads GAGVSQTPSNKVTEKGKYVELRCDPISGHTALYWYRQSLGQGPEFLIYFQGTGAADDSGLPNDRFFAVRPEGSVSTLKIQRTERGDSAVYLCASSPLSGNEQYFGPGTRLTVT.

The chain combines TRBV4-3 with TRBJ2-2, with 12 bases aligning to TRBD2. V shed 3 bases and J 4 bases; nucleotides not matched to a gene: 12. Germline V gene sequence: CDR1 LGHNA, CDR2 YSLEER. There are 19 residues in the CDR3. This CDR3 is CASSHEILAGGPSTGELFF. Written as DNA, the CDR3 is TGCGCCAGCAGCCACGAAATTCTAGCGGGAGGGCCAAGCACCGGGGAGCTGTTTTTT.

This clonotype was observed a handful of times. The chain links TRBV6-5 to TRBJ2-7; 8 positions match TRBD2. The germline gives CDR1 MNHEY, CDR2 SVGAGI. V gave up 2 bases and J gave up 0 bases; unmatched junction bases: 3. CDR3 length: 15 amino acids. The CDR3, as DNA: TGTGCCAGCAGTTACATAGCGGGGAGCTCCTACGAGCAGTACTTC. Translating gives CASSYIAGSSYEQYF.

The sample holds a few counts of this clonotype. This rearrangement joins TRBV5-1 to TRBJ1-4; D is undetermined. CDR1 and CDR2 (germline): SGHRS, YFSETQ. The CDR3 loop spans 15 amino acids. Trimming pared 0 bases from V and 2 bases from J, leaving 8 bases between. The CDR3 loop is CASSLGGSTNEKLFF. In DNA form, the CDR3 reads TGCGCCAGCAGCTTGGGGGGTTCCACTAATGAAAAACTGTTTTTT.

The V call is TRBV12-3 or TRBV12-4, the J call TRBJ2-1; 12 bases are shared with TRBD2. The CDR3 consists of 14 residues. V gave up 8 bases and J gave up 5 bases; unmatched junction bases: 4. CDR3 amino acids: CASGLAGGNNEQFF. Here the CDR3 DNA reads TGTGCCAGCGGGCTAGCGGGAGGGAACAATGAGCAGTTCTTC.

This clonotype was detected many times. The chain combines TRBV7-3 with TRBJ2-5; D gene uncertain. The CDR3 consists of 15 residues. Between the trimmed V and J ends, which lost 4 bases and 2 bases, there was a span of 14 bases. Germline V gene sequence: CDR1 SGHTA, CDR2 FQGTGA. The CDR3 sequence: CASSSGLPSQETQYF. CDR3 DNA sequence: TGTGCCAGCAGCTCCGGGTTGCCTTCGCAAGAGACCCAGTACTTC.